This passage covers 24 T cell receptor beta chains from one sample sequenced in a study of T cell changes during pregnancy in multiple sclerosis. Generated by immunoSEQ multiplex PCR, the TCRdb table keeps only in-frame clones and is missing some. The profile covers fewer than 65,000 clones, with 90% to 95% appearing a single time and 0.35% to 0.45% taken by the ten largest. The sequences come from CD4+ T cells from peripheral blood mononuclear cells, collected after pregnancy. Receptor source: a female donor with multiple sclerosis, enrolled in a pregnancy study.

The chain combines TRBV5-4 with TRBJ2-7, with unresolved D. CDR1 and CDR2 from the germline V gene are SGHNT and YYREEE (reference sequence). V gave up 3 bases and J gave up 7 bases, with 14 bases separating them. There are 13 residues in the CDR3. The CDR3 sequence: CASSSPGVVEQYF. CDR3 nucleotides: TGTGCCAGCAGCTCGCCGGGTGTGGTGGAGCAGTACTTC.

The genes are TRBV9 and TRBJ2-1, with 8 bases matching TRBD2. V lost 3 bases, J lost 10 bases, and 6 bases stayed unmatched. There are 13 residues in the CDR3. From germline, CDR1 is SGDLS and CDR2 YYNGEE. The CDR3 here is CASSALLAAEQFF. The DNA of the CDR3 is TGTGCCAGCAGCGCCTTACTAGCGGCAGAGCAGTTCTTC. Complete variable domain (other parts from reference TRBV9 and TRBJ2-1): DSGVTQTPKHLITATGQRVTLRCSPRSGDLSVYWYQQSLDQGLQFLIQYYNGEERAKGNILERFSAQQFPDLHSELNLSSLELGDSALYFCASSALLAAEQFFGPGTRLTVL.

V usage is TRBV2 and J usage is TRBJ2-1; TRBD2 agrees at 13 bases. This CDR3 is 16 amino acids long. Germline V lookup: CDR1 SNHLY, CDR2 FYNNEI. Trimming at V came to 7 bases and at J to 0 bases, leaving 3 bases not matched to a gene. The DNA of the CDR3 is TGTGCCAGCATGAGGACTAGCGGGAGCTCCTACAATGAGCAGTTCTTC. Translation gives CASMRTSGSSYNEQFF.

Only a few counts were recorded for this clone. The chain combines TRBV6-6 with TRBJ1-4, with D hard to call. The CDR3 is 12 amino acids. Deletions cut 9 bases from V and 0 bases from J, with 5 bases between. Germline loops: CDR1 MNHNY, CDR2 SVGAGI (reference sequence). Here the CDR3 DNA reads TGTGCCAGTCAGACAACTAATGAAAAACTGTTTTTT. Protein sequence: CASQTTNEKLFF.

The J gene is TRBJ1-6, the V gene TRBV29-1; D is perhaps TRBD1 (5 bases). CDR3 length: 13 amino acids. CDR1 is SQVTM and CDR2 is ANQGSEA in the germline V gene. Between the trimmed V and J ends, which lost 4 bases and 12 bases, there was a span of 16 bases. This chain's CDR3 is CSVAVEIGGPLHF. DNA for the CDR3: TGCAGCGTTGCGGTTGAAATCGGGGGACCCCTCCACTTT.

The rearrangement joins TRBV6-1 to TRBJ2-3, with 7 bases identical to TRBD2. The germline V gene has CDR1 MNHNS and CDR2 SASEGT. V shed 7 bases and J 2 bases; nucleotides not matched to a gene: 6. CDR3 length: 14 amino acids. The CDR3 is CASNLAGATDTQYF. In nucleotides, the CDR3 is TGTGCCAGCAACCTTGCGGGAGCCACAGATACGCAGTATTTT.

The chain combines TRBV28 with TRBJ1-2; possible D gene TRBD1, 6 bases. CDR3 size: 13 residues. CDR1 is MDHEN and CDR2 is SYDVKM in the germline V gene. Trimming left V 2 bases short and J 5 bases short, with 9 bases between. Here the CDR3 reads CASSLLGAYGYTF. The CDR3 nucleotides are TGTGCCAGCAGTTTACTGGGGGCGTATGGCTACACCTTC.

The rearrangement joins TRBV7-3 to TRBJ2-7; D uncertain. CDR3 size: 11 residues. Looked up from germline, CDR1 is SGHTA and CDR2 is FQGTGA. Deletions cut 5 bases from V and 4 bases from J, with 6 bases between. CDR3 region: CASSPLYEQYF. CDR3 coding DNA: TGTGCCAGCAGCCCCCTTTACGAGCAGTACTTC.

This sequence joins TRBV6-5 and TRBJ1-1; the D gene is possibly TRBD1 (5 bases). CDR1 and CDR2 from the germline V gene are MNHEY and SVGAGI. The V gene lost 2 bases and the J gene lost 1 base, with 8 bases spanning the gap. The CDR3 is 14 amino acids. Written as DNA, the CDR3 is TGTGCCAGCAGTTACCGGGGGGGGAACACTGAAGCTTTCTTT. It specifies CASSYRGGNTEAFF.

The rearrangement joins TRBV27 to TRBJ2-7, with D perhaps TRBD1 (5 bases). The V gene's germline CDR1 is MNHEY and CDR2 SMNVEV (reference sequence). V dropped 3 bases and J dropped 2 bases, with 11 bases sitting between them. The CDR3 length is 14 residues. The CDR3 loop is CASSFRTTPYEQYF. CDR3 in DNA: TGTGCCAGCAGTTTCAGGACAACTCCCTACGAGCAGTACTTC.

This clone was detected a few times. The rearrangement links TRBV28 to TRBJ2-2; the match to TRBD1 covers 8 bases. The CDR3 runs 16 residues. V was clipped by 3 bases and J by 0 bases; unmatched bases: 3. The germline V gene has CDR1 MDHEN and CDR2 SYDVKM. DNA for the CDR3: TGTGCCAGCAGTTTTCGGACAGGGACGAACACCGGGGAGCTGTTTTTT. It specifies CASSFRTGTNTGELFF.

The chain joins TRBV5-1 to TRBJ2-2; maybe TRBD1 (5 bases). The germline V gene has CDR1 SGHRS and CDR2 YFSETQ. Trimming shortened V by 4 bases and J by 9 bases, and 19 bases separated the two germline ends. The CDR3 extends over 15 amino acids. The CDR3 protein is CASSPVGRGSRELFF. In nucleotides, the CDR3 is TGCGCCAGCAGCCCGGTGGGTAGGGGTTCCCGGGAGCTGTTTTTT.

This clone has only a few counts. The chain recombines TRBV28 with TRBJ1-2; no firm D call. V was shortened by 6 bases and J by 8 bases, with 13 bases between the two germline ends. Germline V gives CDR1 MDHEN, CDR2 SYDVKM. The CDR3 has 12 amino acids. CDR3 bases: TGTGCCAGCAGAGTGAATGTGGGCGGCTACACCTTC. It translates to CASRVNVGGYTF.

V usage is TRBV7-9 and J usage is TRBJ2-3, with TRBD1 as a possible D gene (6 bases). Germline values: CDR1 SEHNR, CDR2 FQNEAQ (reference sequence). The CDR3 runs to 17 residues. V was trimmed by 5 bases and J by 2 bases, leaving 20 bases between them. In nucleotides, the CDR3 is TGTGCCAGCAGCCGCTACTTCCAGGGGACCAACACAGATACGCAGTATTTT. It encodes CASSRYFQGTNTDTQYF.

The CDR3 loop reads CASSLESGQGPSGGYTF. The CDR3 DNA sequence: TGTGCCAGTAGCCTCGAGAGTGGACAGGGTCCCAGTGGGGGCTACACCTTC. This chain joins TRBV19 and TRBJ1-2, with TRBD1 identical over 8 bases. Germline V gives CDR1 LNHDA, CDR2 SQIVND (reference sequence). V was clipped by 6 bases and J by 8 bases; unmatched bases: 20. This CDR3 has 17 residues.

The V and J genes are TRBV5-1 and TRBJ2-2; TRBD1 aligns across 11 bases. Germline CDR1 SGHRS, CDR2 YFSETQ. Losses at the gene ends were 2 bases for V and 4 bases for J; bases not matched to a gene: 10. The CDR3 contains 18 residues. The CDR3 loop is CASSLTRTGGVGTGELFF. As DNA, the CDR3 is TGCGCCAGCAGCTTAACCAGGACAGGGGGCGTCGGCACCGGGGAGCTGTTTTTT.

The chain joins TRBV5-4 to TRBJ2-7; 8 nucleotides agree with TRBD2. The CDR3 has 16 amino acids. Germline V lookup: CDR1 SGHNT, CDR2 YYREEE (reference sequence). Germline trimming cut 1 base from V and 0 bases from J; bases unmatched to any gene: 6. CDR3 residues: CASSLKAGGPSYEQYF. For the CDR3, the DNA is TGTGCCAGCAGCTTGAAGGCGGGAGGCCCCTCCTACGAGCAGTACTTC.

The V gene is TRBV28, the J gene TRBJ2-1; TRBD2 matches at 14 bases. The CDR3 has 18 residues. The germline CDR1 and CDR2 sequences are MDHEN and SYDVKM. V trimming: 8 bases; J trimming: 0 bases; junction bases outside the gene matches: 9. CDR3 sequence (DNA): TGTGCCAGCCGAAAGGGACTAGCGGGAGTCCTCTCCTACAATGAGCAGTTCTTC. Protein: CASRKGLAGVLSYNEQFF. Variable domain in full (rest from reference TRBV28 and TRBJ2-1): DVKVTQSSRYLVKRTGEKVFLECVQDMDHENMFWYRQDPGLGLRLIYFSYDVKMKEKGDIPEGYSVSREKKERFSLILESASTNQTSMYLCASRKGLAGVLSYNEQFFGPGTRLTVL.

The chain couples TRBV6-4 to TRBJ2-2; 7 nucleotides align to TRBD2. The CDR3 totals 14 residues. Trimming took 4 bases from V and 6 from J; bases not matched to a gene: 5. Germline loops: CDR1 MRHNA, CDR2 SNTAGT. The chain's CDR3 is CASSALAFAGELFF. DNA of the CDR3: TGTGCCAGCAGTGCACTAGCGTTTGCCGGGGAGCTGTTTTTT.

V usage is TRBV6-6 and J usage is TRBJ2-6, with D possibly TRBD1 on 6 matching bases. The length of the CDR3 is 16 residues. Germline V lookup: CDR1 MNHNY, CDR2 SVGAGI (reference sequence). V lost 6 bases to trimming and J lost 4 bases, with 16 bases between them. This CDR3 reads CASREDSTVGANVLTF. CDR3 nucleotides: TGTGCCAGCAGAGAGGACAGTACGGTGGGGGCCAACGTCCTGACTTTC.

The CDR3 loop is CASSLDRNTEAFF. The CDR3 nucleotides read TGTGCCAGCAGCCTAGACAGGAACACTGAAGCTTTCTTT. This sequence joins TRBV5-4 and TRBJ1-1, with D tentatively TRBD1 (5 bases). This CDR3 comprises 13 residues. The V gene lost 4 bases and the J gene lost 1 base, with 8 bases spanning the gap. The germline V gene has CDR1 SGHNT and CDR2 YYREEE (reference sequence). The whole variable domain, remainder taken from reference TRBV5-4 and TRBJ1-1, is ETGVTQSPTHLIKTRGQQVTLRCSSQSGHNTVSWYQQALGQGPQFIFQYYREEENGRGNFPPRFSGLQFPNYSSELNVNALELDDSALYLCASSLDRNTEAFFGQGTRLTVV.

V usage is TRBV15 and J usage is TRBJ1-1, with 7 bases matching TRBD1. J lost 0 bases, V lost 1 base, and 2 bases had no gene match. The germline V gene has CDR1 LNHNV and CDR2 YYDKDF (reference sequence). The CDR3 totals 15 residues. CDR3 loop: CATSRGDRMNTEAFF. CDR3 sequence (DNA): TGTGCCACCAGCAGAGGGGACAGAATGAACACTGAAGCTTTCTTT.

The chain employs TRBV6-5 and TRBJ1-2; D possibly corresponds to TRBD1 (6 bases). Germline CDR1 MNHEY, CDR2 SVGAGI. The CDR3 spans 13 residues. The germline V and J ends were trimmed by 2 bases and 4 bases, with 8 bases remaining between them. The CDR3 is CASSYQGLYGYTF. In nucleotides, the CDR3 is TGTGCCAGCAGTTACCAGGGGCTCTATGGCTACACCTTC.

CDR3: CASSIKGQPGANVLTF. DNA of the CDR3: TGTGCCAGTAGTATCAAGGGACAGCCTGGGGCCAACGTCCTGACTTTC. The chain has TRBV19 and TRBJ2-6; TRBD1 matches at 7 bases. The CDR3 covers 16 residues. J lost 2 bases, V lost 3 bases, and 4 bases had no gene match. The V gene's germline CDR1 is LNHDA and CDR2 SQIVND (reference sequence).